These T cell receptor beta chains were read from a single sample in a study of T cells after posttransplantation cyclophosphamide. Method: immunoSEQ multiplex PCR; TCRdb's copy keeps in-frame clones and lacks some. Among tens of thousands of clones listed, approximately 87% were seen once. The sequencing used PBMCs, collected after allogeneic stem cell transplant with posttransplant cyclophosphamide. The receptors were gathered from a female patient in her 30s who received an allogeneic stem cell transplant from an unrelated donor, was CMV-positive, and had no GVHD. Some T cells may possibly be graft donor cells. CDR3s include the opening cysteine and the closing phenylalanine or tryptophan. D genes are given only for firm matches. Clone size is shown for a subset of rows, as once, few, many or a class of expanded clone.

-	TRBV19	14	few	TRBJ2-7	CASSKARASYEQYF	TGTGCCAGTAGTAAGGCCAGGGCCTCCTACGAGCAGTACTTC
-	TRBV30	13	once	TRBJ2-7	CAWKQGKGYEQYF	TGTGCCTGGAAACAGGGTAAAGGCTACGAGCAGTACTTC
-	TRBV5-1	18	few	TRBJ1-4	CASSSGDYNFATNEKLFF	TGCGCCAGCAGCTCCGGGGATTATAATTTTGCAACTAATGAAAAACTGTTTTTT
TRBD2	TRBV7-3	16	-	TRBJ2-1	CASSFNGGEDYNEQFF	TGTGCCAGCAGCTTTAACGGGGGGGAGGACTACAATGAGCAGTTCTTC
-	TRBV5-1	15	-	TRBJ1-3	CASSFYGDSGNTIYF	TGCGCCAGCAGCTTTTACGGGGACTCTGGAAACACCATATATTTT
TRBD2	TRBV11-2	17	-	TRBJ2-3	CASSLTSGGANTDTQYF	TGTGCCAGCAGCCTAACTAGCGGGGGGGCAAACACAGATACGCAGTATTTT
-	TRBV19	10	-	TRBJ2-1	CASRGYEQFF	TGTGCCAGTAGGGGCTATGAGCAGTTCTTC
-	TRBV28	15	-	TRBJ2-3	CASSLPRQGGDTQYF	TGTGCCAGCAGTCTCCCGAGACAGGGAGGTGATACGCAGTATTTT
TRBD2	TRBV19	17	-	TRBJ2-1	CASSRRAGTSGYNEQFF	TGTGCCAGTAGTAGACGTGCCGGGACTAGCGGCTACAATGAGCAGTTCTTC
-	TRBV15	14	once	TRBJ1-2	CATSRDHINYGYTF	TGTGCCACCAGCAGAGATCACATCAACTATGGCTACACCTTC
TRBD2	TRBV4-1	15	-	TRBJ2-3	CASSRLAGGSDTQYF	TGCGCCAGCAGCCGACTAGCGGGGGGCAGTGATACGCAGTATTTT
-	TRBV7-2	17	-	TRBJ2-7	CASSPRPGGGASYEQYF	TGTGCCAGCAGCCCCCGTCCTGGAGGCGGGGCCTCCTACGAGCAGTACTTC
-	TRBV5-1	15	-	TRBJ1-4	CASSPKHATNEKLFF	TGCGCCAGCAGTCCGAAACATGCAACTAATGAAAAACTGTTTTTT
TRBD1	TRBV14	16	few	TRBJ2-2	CASSRTGTVVTGELFF	TGTGCCAGCAGCCGTACCGGGACAGTGGTCACCGGGGAGCTGTTTTTT
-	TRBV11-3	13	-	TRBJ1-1	CASLAAMNTEAFF	TGTGCCAGTCTCGCGGCCATGAACACTGAAGCTTTCTTT
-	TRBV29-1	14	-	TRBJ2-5	CSASGTPYQETQYF	TGCAGCGCGTCGGGGACTCCGTACCAAGAGACCCAGTACTTC
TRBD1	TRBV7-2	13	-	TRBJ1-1	CASSLETGVEAFF	TGTGCCAGCAGCTTAGAGACAGGGGTTGAAGCTTTCTTT
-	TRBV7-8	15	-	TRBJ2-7	CASSPHLSRDYEQYF	TGTGCCAGCAGCCCCCATCTTTCGCGAGACTACGAGCAGTACTTC
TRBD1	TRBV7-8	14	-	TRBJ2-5	CASSSRTGKETQYF	TGTGCCAGCAGCTCAAGGACAGGAAAAGAGACCCAGTACTTC
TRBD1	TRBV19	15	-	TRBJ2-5	CASSYAGGWQETQYF	TGTGCCAGTAGTTATGCAGGGGGCTGGCAAGAGACCCAGTACTTC